Below, one T cell receptor beta chain is given with its context. In assigning cohorts, the study relied on participant-reported clinical history. Among Cohort 3 donors, those recovered had two negative PCRs, clearance, or symptom resolution. Under the authors' procedure: How many nucleated cells were present was estimated from reference gene primer amplification. Using immunoSEQ multiplex PCR, the repertoire was profiled, and TCRdb retains in-frame clones only, with some absent. V and J calls and clone size follow that table, whereas D and trimming were derived from the DNA. This table holds about 270,000 clones, 88% found once. The data were taken from a study of blood T cell repertoires in COVID-19. Turning to the study itself: T cells, B-cell-depleted T cells, or PBMCs provided the cDNA or gDNA that served as material.

This TCR was recovered from a woman in her twenties or thirties who had recovered from COVID-19. Specimen: PBMCs or T cells enriched from blood (not recorded which).

The CDR3 coding sequence is TGTGCCAGCAGTATATTGCGGACAGGGGGGTACGAGCAGTACTTC. This translates into CASSILRTGGYEQYF. The chain is built from TRBV27 and TRBJ2-7; TRBD1 matches 10 bases. The V segment lost 5 bases and the J segment 4 bases; nucleotides outside the gene matches: 8. Germline V lookup: CDR1 MNHEY, CDR2 SMNVEV (reference sequence). This CDR3 has 15 amino acids.